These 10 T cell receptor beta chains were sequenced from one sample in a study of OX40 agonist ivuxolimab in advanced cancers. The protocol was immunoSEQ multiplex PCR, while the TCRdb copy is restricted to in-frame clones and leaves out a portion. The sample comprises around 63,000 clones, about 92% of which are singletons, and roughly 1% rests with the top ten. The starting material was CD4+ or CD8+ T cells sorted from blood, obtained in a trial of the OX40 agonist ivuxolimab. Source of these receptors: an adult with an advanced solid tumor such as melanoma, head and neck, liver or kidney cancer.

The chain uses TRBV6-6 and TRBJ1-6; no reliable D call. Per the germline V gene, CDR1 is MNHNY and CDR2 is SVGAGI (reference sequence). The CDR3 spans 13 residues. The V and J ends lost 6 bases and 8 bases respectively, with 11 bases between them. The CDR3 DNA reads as TGTGCCAGCAGAGCCGCAAAGGATTCACCCCTCCACTTT. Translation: CASRAAKDSPLHF.

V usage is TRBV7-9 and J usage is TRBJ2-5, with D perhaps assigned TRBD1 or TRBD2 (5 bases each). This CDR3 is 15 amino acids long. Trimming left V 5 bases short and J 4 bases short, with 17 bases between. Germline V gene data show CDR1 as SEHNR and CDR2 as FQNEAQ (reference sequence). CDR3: CASSPQGGRGETQYF. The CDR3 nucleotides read TGTGCCAGCAGCCCCCAGGGTGGTCGGGGAGAGACCCAGTACTTC.

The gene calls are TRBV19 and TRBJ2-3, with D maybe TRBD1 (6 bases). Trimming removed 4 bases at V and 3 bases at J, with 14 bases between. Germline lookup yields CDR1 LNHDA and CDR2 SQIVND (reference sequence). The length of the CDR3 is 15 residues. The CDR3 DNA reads TGTGCCAGTAGTACCCAGGGGAGCAGGACAGATACGCAGTATTTT. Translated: CASSTQGSRTDTQYF.

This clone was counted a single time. The DNA of the CDR3 is TGTGCCAGCAGCAAGGAGACAGGGGACAACTACGAGCAGTACTTC. This translates into CASSKETGDNYEQYF. The chain combines TRBV11-1 with TRBJ2-7; 8 bases are a match to TRBD1. The V segment lost 5 bases and the J segment 3 bases; nucleotides outside the gene matches: 9. The germline gives CDR1 SGHAT, CDR2 FQDESV (reference sequence). The CDR3 covers 15 residues.

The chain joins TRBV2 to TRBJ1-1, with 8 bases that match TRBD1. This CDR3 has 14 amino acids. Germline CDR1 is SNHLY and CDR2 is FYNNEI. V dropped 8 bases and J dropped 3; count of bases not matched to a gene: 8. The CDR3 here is CASLITGGDTEAFF. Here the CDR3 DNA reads TGTGCCAGCTTGATCACAGGGGGTGACACTGAAGCTTTCTTT.

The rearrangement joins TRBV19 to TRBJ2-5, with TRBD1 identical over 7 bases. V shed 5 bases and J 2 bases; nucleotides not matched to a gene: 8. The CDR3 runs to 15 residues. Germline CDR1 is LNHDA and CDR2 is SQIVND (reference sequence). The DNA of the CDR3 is TGTGCCAGTAGTCAGTGGGACAGCGAACAAGAGACCCAGTACTTC. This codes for CASSQWDSEQETQYF.

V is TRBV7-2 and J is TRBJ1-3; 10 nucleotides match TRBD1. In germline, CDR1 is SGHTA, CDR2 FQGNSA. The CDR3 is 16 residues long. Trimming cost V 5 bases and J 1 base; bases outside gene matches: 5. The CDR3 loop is CASSTPGQGSGNTIYF. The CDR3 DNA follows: TGTGCCAGCAGCACACCGGGACAGGGGTCTGGAAACACCATATATTTT. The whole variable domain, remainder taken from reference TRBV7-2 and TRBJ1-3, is GAGVSQSPSNKVTEKGKDVELRCDPISGHTALYWYRQSLGQGLEFLIYFQGNSAPDKSGLPSDRFSAERTGGSVSTLTIQRTQQEDSAVYLCASSTPGQGSGNTIYFGEGSWLTVV.

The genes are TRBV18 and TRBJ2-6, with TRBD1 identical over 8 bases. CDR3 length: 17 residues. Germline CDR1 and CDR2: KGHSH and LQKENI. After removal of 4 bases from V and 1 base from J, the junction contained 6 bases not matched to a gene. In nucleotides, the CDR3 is TGTGCCAGCTCACTATTCGGGACAGGTTCTGGGGCCAACGTCCTGACTTTC. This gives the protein CASSLFGTGSGANVLTF.

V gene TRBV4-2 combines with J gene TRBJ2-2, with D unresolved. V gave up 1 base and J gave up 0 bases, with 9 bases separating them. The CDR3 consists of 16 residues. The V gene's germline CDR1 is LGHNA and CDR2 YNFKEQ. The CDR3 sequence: CASSQVTLANTGELFF. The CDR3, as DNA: TGTGCCAGCAGCCAAGTGACACTCGCGAACACCGGGGAGCTGTTTTTT.

The CDR3 nucleotides read TGTGCCAGCAGTGAATTTCGAGGGGTCCAAGAGACCCAGTACTTC. This sequence encodes CASSEFRGVQETQYF. The J gene is TRBJ2-5, the V gene TRBV6-1; D is tentatively TRBD1 or TRBD2 (5 bases each). V was clipped by 2 bases and J by 1 base, with 11 bases between them. In germline, CDR1 is MNHNS, CDR2 SASEGT. The CDR3 contains 15 residues.